The rows below give T cell receptor beta chains drawn from one sample of a study of T cell changes during pregnancy in multiple sclerosis. Clones were read by immunoSEQ multiplex PCR, and TCRdb kept only the in-frame ones, dropping some. The table records about 35,000 clones, roughly 90% of them present only once. The source was peripheral blood, collected in the third trimester of pregnancy. The origin of the receptors is a female donor in good health, enrolled as a control in a pregnancy study. Each CDR3 is given with its conserved first and last residue. Fields, in order: J gene, D gene, clone size, V gene, CDR3 protein, CDR3 DNA. D genes are given only for firm matches. Some rows mark clone size as missing; the rest say once, few, many or name a class of expanded clone.

j_gene: TRBJ2-3; d_gene: NA; abundance: NA; v_gene: TRBV7-2; CDR3aa: CASSSRGGPDTQYF; CDR3nt: TGTGCCAGCAGTTCTAGAGGCGGGCCAGATACGCAGTATTTT
j_gene: TRBJ1-1; d_gene: TRBD1; abundance: NA; v_gene: TRBV28; CDR3aa: CASSLGGQWDTEAFF; CDR3nt: TGTGCCAGCAGCCTTGGGGGACAGTGGGACACTGAAGCTTTCTTT
j_gene: TRBJ1-2; d_gene: TRBD1; abundance: NA; v_gene: TRBV9; CDR3aa: CASSVEPGQGAYGYTF; CDR3nt: TGTGCCAGCAGCGTAGAACCGGGACAGGGGGCATATGGCTACACCTTC
j_gene: TRBJ2-7; d_gene: NA; abundance: once; v_gene: TRBV2; CDR3aa: CASRQGFEQYF; CDR3nt: TGTGCCAGCAGGCAGGGGTTCGAGCAGTACTTC
j_gene: TRBJ2-1; d_gene: TRBD1; abundance: NA; v_gene: TRBV27; CDR3aa: CASSLSWTGANEQFF; CDR3nt: TGTGCCAGCAGTTTATCGTGGACAGGGGCGAATGAGCAGTTCTTC
j_gene: TRBJ1-3; d_gene: NA; abundance: NA; v_gene: TRBV7-9; CDR3aa: CASSLMASSGNTIYF; CDR3nt: TGTGCCAGCAGCTTAATGGCCAGCTCTGGAAACACCATATATTTT
j_gene: TRBJ1-6; d_gene: NA; abundance: NA; v_gene: TRBV9; CDR3aa: CASSPRGGDNSPLHF; CDR3nt: TGTGCCAGCAGCCCCCGCGGGGGCGATAATTCACCCCTCCACTTT
j_gene: TRBJ2-7; d_gene: TRBD2; abundance: NA; v_gene: TRBV7-9; CDR3aa: CASSPPGTSGRTSSYEQYF; CDR3nt: TGTGCCAGCAGCCCCCCCGGGACTAGCGGGAGGACGAGCTCCTACGAGCAGTACTTC
j_gene: TRBJ1-3; d_gene: NA; abundance: NA; v_gene: TRBV10-2; CDR3aa: CASSESVGAGNTIYF; CDR3nt: TGCGCCAGCAGTGAGTCAGTAGGGGCTGGAAACACCATATATTTT
j_gene: TRBJ1-1; d_gene: NA; abundance: NA; v_gene: TRBV5-5; CDR3aa: CASRQDLNTEAFF; CDR3nt: TGTGCCAGCAGGCAAGACTTGAACACTGAAGCTTTCTTT